Described below is a single TCR beta chain sequence and its context. Its antigen is not known. The entry originates in a study of T-cell memory formation after mild COVID-19. Turning to the study itself: Clusters were largely donor specific.

CDR1 SGHTA and CDR2 FQGNSA come from the germline V gene. Trimming cost V 4 bases and J 5 bases, with 11 bases left between them. CDR3 length: 13 residues. cDNA libraries for TCR alpha and TCR beta, carrying sample barcodes and UMIs, came from 5'RACE with constant-segment primers. TCRdb reanalysed the 5' RACE reads using MiXCR and keeps one entry per CDR3 protein. This table holds about 280,000 distinct CDR3 sequences, around 8% found once. Study outcomes and limitations: Researchers found some responding clones in pre-infection memory, a sign that cross-reactive memory joined.

The chain carries TRBV7-2 and TRBJ2-5; no reliable D call. Sequenced material: PBMCs or a T cell subset sorted from them (not recorded which). This TCR was recovered from a man in his late teens or twenties who had mild COVID-19 (a few samples of this study predate the infection). Cell type and time point are not known. CDR3 nucleotide sequence: TGTGCCAGCAGCTCGGCCATGTCTGAGACCCAGTACTTC. This gives the protein CASSSAMSETQYF.